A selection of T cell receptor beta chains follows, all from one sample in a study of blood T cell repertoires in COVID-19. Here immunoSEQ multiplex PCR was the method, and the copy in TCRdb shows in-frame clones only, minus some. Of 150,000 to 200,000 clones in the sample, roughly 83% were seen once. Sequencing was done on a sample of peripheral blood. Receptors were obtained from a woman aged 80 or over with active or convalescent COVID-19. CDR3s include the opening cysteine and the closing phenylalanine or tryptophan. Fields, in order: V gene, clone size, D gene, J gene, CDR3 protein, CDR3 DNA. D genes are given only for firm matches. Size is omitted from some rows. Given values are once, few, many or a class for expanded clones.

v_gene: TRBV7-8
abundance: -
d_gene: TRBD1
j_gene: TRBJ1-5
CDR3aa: CASSGGGGQGVQPQHF
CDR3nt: TGTGCCAGCAGCGGAGGAGGCGGACAGGGAGTTCAGCCCCAGCATTTT

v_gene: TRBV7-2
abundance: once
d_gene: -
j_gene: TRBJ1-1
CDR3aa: CASSSARGTEAFF
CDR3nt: TGTGCCAGCAGCTCCGCTCGGGGAACTGAAGCTTTCTTT

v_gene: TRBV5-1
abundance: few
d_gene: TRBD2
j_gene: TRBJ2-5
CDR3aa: CASSSLERGGGLGTQYF
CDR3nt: TGCGCCAGCAGCTCCCTTGAGCGGGGGGGCGGTTTGGGGACCCAGTACTTC

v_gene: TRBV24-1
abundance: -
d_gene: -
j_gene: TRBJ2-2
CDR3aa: CATSEAGTTGELFF
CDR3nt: TGTGCCACCAGTGAGGCGGGCACCACCGGGGAGCTGTTTTTT

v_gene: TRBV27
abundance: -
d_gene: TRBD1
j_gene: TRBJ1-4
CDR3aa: CASSLSGGAANEKLFF
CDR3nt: TGTGCCAGCAGTTTATCAGGGGGCGCAGCTAATGAAAAACTGTTTTTT

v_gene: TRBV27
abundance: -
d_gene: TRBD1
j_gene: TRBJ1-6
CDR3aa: CASSYGQGENSPLHF
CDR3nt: TGTGCCAGCAGTTATGGACAGGGCGAGAATTCACCCCTCCACTTT

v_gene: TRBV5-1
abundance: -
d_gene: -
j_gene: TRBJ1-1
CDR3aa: CASSLETYTEAFF
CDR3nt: TGCGCCAGCAGCCTTGAGACATACACTGAAGCTTTCTTT

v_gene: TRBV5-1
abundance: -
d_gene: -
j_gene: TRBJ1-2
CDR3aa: CASSPQDNYGYTF
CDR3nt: TGCGCCAGCAGCCCCCAGGATAACTATGGCTACACCTTC

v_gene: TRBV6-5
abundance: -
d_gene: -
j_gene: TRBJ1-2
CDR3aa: CASTTPPDGYTF
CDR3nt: TGTGCCAGCACCACCCCCCCGGATGGCTACACCTTC

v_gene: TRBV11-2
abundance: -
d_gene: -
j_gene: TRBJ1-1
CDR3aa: CASSLAPSGVDTEAFF
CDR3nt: TGTGCCAGCAGCTTAGCGCCCTCCGGGGTCGACACTGAAGCTTTCTTT

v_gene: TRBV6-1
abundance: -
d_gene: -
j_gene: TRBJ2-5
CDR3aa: CASSDGRVRETQYF
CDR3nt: TGTGCCAGCAGTGATGGCAGGGTGCGGGAGACCCAGTACTTC

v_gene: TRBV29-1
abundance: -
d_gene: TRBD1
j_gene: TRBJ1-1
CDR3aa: CSVVGQGYTEAFF
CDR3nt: TGCAGCGTTGTGGGACAGGGCTACACTGAAGCTTTCTTT

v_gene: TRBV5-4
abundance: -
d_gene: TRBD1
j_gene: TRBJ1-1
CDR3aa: CASSRTGDTEAFF
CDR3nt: TGTGCCAGCAGCAGGACAGGGGACACTGAAGCTTTCTTT

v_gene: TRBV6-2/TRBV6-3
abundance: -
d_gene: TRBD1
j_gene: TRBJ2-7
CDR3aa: CASSSDRVKIKGEQYF
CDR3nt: TGTGCCAGCAGTTCGGACAGGGTAAAGATCAAGGGCGAGCAGTACTTC

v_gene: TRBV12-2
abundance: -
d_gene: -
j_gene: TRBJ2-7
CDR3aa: CASRLRQAHYEQYF
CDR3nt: TGTGCAAGTCGCTTACGGCAGGCCCACTACGAGCAGTACTTC

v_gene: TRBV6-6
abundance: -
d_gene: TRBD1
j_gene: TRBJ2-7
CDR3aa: CASIQEQGAYEQYF
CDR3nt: TGTGCCAGCATCCAAGAACAGGGGGCCTACGAGCAGTACTTC

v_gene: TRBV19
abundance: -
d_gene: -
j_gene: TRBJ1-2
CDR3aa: CASSPTSDRPNYGYTF
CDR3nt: TGTGCCAGTAGTCCTACGTCGGACAGACCTAACTATGGCTACACCTTC

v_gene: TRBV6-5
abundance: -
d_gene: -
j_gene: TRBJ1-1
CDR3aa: CASSSQGRNTEAFF
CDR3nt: TGTGCCAGCAGTTCACAGGGTAGGAACACTGAAGCTTTCTTT

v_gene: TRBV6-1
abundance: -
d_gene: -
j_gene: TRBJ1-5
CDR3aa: CASSDPDRVNQPQHF
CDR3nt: TGTGCCAGCAGTGACCCGGACAGAGTCAATCAGCCCCAGCATTTT

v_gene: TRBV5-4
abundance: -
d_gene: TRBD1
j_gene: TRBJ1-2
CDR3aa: CASSFLGAGGGYTF
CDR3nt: TGTGCCAGCAGCTTTCTAGGGGCAGGGGGCGGCTACACCTTC

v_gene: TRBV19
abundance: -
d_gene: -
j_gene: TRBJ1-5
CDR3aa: CASSFPQGNQPQHF
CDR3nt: TGTGCCAGTAGTTTCCCTCAGGGGAATCAGCCCCAGCATTTT

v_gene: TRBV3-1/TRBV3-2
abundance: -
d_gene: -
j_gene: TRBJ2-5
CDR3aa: CASSLAPGGEQETQYF
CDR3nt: TGTGCCAGCAGCCTCGCCCCGGGGGGCGAGCAAGAGACCCAGTACTTC

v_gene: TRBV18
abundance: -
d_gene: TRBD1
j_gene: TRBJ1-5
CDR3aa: CASSLGTGSQPQHF
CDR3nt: TGTGCCAGCTCACTCGGGACAGGGAGTCAGCCCCAGCATTTT

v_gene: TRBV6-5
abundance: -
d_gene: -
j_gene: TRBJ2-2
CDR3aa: CASSYTGKFRELFF
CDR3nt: TGTGCCAGCAGTTATACAGGGAAATTCCGGGAGCTGTTTTTT

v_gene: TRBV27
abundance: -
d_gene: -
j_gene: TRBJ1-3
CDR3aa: CASSPRDTLSSGNTIYF
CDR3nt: TGTGCCAGCAGCCCACGGGACACCCTGAGCTCTGGAAACACCATATATTTT

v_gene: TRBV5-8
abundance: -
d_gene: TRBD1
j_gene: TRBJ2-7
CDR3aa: CASSNNRGRNEQYF
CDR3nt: TGTGCCAGCAGCAACAACAGGGGAAGGAACGAGCAGTACTTC

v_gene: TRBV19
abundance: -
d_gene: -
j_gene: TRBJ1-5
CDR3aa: CASSNRELNQPQHF
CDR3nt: TGTGCCAGTAGTAACAGGGAACTCAATCAGCCCCAGCATTTT

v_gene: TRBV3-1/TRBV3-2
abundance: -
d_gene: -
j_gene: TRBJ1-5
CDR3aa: CASSQAGGAGQPQHF
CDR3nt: TGTGCCAGCAGCCAAGCTGGGGGGGCCGGTCAGCCCCAGCATTTT

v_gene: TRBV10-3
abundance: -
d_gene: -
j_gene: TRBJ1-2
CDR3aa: CAIGGNAGYTF
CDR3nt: TGTGCCATCGGGGGGAACGCTGGCTACACCTTC

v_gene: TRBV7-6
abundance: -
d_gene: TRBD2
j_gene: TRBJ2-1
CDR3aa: CASSITSGGGYEQFF
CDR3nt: TGTGCCAGCAGCATAACTAGCGGGGGGGGCTATGAGCAGTTCTTC

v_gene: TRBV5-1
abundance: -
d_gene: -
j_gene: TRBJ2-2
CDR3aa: CASSLSGLNTGELFF
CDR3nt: TGCGCCAGCAGCTTGTCGGGACTCAACACCGGGGAGCTGTTTTTT

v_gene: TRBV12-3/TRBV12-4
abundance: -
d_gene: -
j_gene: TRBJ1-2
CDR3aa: CASTPTGSRGYTF
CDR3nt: TGTGCCAGCACTCCTACAGGGTCACGCGGCTACACCTTC

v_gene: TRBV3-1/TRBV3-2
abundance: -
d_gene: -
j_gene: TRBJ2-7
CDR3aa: CASSQEGLEQYF
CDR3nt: TGTGCCAGCAGCCAAGAGGGGCTCGAGCAGTACTTC

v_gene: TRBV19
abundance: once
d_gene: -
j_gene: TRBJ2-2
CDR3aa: CASSMGSRGRTGELFF
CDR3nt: TGTGCCAGTAGTATGGGGTCGCGGGGTAGGACCGGGGAGCTGTTTTTT

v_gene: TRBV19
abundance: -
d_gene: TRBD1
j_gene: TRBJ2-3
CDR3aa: CASSPGTVTDTQYF
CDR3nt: TGTGCCAGTAGTCCCGGGACAGTCACAGATACGCAGTATTTT

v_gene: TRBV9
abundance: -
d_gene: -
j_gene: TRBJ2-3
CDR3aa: CASSLGGVPLDTQYF
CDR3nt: TGTGCCAGCAGCTTGGGGGGAGTTCCCCTAGATACGCAGTATTTT

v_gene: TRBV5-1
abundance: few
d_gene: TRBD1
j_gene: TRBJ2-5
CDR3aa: CASRLTGGPETQYF
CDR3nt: TGCGCCAGCAGGCTTACAGGGGGCCCTGAGACCCAGTACTTC

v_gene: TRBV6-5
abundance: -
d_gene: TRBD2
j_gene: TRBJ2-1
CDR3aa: CASTPRVAGGNEQFF
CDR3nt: TGTGCCAGCACTCCACGGGTAGCGGGGGGCAATGAGCAGTTCTTC

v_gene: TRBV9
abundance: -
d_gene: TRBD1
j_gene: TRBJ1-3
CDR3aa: CASSVGGTGPGNTIYF
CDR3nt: TGTGCCAGCAGCGTAGGCGGGACAGGCCCTGGAAACACCATATATTTT

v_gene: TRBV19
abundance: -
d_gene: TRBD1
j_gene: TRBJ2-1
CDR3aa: CASSQGAGSYNEQFF
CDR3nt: TGTGCCAGCTCCCAGGGGGCCGGGTCCTACAATGAGCAGTTCTTC

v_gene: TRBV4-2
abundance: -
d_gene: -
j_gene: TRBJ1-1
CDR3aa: CASSQERQEETEAFF
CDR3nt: TGTGCCAGCAGCCAAGAAAGGCAGGAGGAGACTGAAGCTTTCTTT

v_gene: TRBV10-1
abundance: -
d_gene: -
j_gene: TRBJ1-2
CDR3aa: CASSARGNYGYTF
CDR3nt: TGCGCCAGCAGTGCAAGGGGGAACTATGGCTACACCTTC

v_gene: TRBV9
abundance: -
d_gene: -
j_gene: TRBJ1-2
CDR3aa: CASSATGGTNYGYTF
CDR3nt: TGTGCCAGCAGCGCCACCGGAGGCACAAACTATGGCTACACCTTC

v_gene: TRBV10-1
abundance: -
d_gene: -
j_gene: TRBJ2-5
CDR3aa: CASLDTGTVETQYF
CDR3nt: TGCGCCAGCCTTGACACAGGGACCGTAGAGACCCAGTACTTC

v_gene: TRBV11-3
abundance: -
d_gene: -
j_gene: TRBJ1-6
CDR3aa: CASMSRGLDSPLHF
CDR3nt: TGTGCCAGCATGTCAAGGGGTCTCGATTCACCCCTCCACTTT

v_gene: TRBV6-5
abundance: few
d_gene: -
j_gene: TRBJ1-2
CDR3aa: CASQPPGANFYGYTF
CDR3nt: TGTGCCAGCCAACCCCCAGGGGCCAACTTCTATGGCTACACCTTC

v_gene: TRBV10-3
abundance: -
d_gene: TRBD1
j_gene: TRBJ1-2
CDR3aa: CAIREDRGDYGYTF
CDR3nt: TGTGCCATCAGGGAGGACAGGGGCGACTATGGCTACACCTTC

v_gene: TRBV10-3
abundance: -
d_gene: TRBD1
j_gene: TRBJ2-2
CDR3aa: CAISGQGSGRNTGELFF
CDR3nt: TGTGCCATCAGTGGACAGGGTTCGGGCCGCAACACCGGGGAGCTGTTTTTT

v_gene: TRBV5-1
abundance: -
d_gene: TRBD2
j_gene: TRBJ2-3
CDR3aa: CASSLEVRTSGEGTQYF
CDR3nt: TGCGCCAGCAGCTTGGAAGTTCGGACTAGCGGGGAAGGGACGCAGTATTTT

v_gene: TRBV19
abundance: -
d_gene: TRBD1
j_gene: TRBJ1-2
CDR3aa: CASHPGQNYGYTF
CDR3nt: TGTGCCAGCCATCCGGGACAGAACTATGGCTACACCTTC